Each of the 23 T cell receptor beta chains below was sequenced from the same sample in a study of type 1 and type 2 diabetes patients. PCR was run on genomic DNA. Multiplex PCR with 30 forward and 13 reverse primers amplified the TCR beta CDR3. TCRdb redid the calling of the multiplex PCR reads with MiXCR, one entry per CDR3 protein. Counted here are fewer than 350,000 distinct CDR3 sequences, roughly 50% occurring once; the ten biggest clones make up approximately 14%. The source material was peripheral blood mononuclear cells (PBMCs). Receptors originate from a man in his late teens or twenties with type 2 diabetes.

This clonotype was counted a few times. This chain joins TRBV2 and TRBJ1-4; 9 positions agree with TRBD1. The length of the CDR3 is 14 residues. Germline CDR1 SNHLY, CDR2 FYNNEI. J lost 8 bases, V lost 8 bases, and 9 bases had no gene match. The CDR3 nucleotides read TGTGCCAGCTCGCCCCGGGACAGGGTCGAAAAACTGTTTTTT. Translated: CASSPRDRVEKLFF.

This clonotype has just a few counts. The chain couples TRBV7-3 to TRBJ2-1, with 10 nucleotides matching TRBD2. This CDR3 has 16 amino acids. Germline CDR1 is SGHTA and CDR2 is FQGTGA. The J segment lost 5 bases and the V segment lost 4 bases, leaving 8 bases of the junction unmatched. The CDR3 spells CASSSVTSGPNNEQFF. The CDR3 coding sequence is TGTGCCAGCAGCTCCGTGACTAGCGGGCCGAACAATGAGCAGTTCTTC. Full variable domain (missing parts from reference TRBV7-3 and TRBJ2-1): GAGVSQTPSNKVTEKGKYVELRCDPISGHTALYWYRQSLGQGPEFLIYFQGTGAADDSGLPNDRFFAVRPEGSVSTLKIQRTERGDSAVYLCASSSVTSGPNNEQFFGPGTRLTVL.

The CDR3 sequence: CASSSLGGTNEKLFF. The CDR3 DNA follows: TGTGCCAGCAGTTCATTGGGGGGAACTAATGAAAAACTGTTTTTT. The rearrangement uses TRBV6-5 and TRBJ1-4, with a weak D call TRBD1 (5 bases). Looked up from germline, CDR1 is MNHEY and CDR2 is SVGAGI. V was clipped by 4 bases and J by 1 base, with 10 bases between them. CDR3 length equals 15 residues.

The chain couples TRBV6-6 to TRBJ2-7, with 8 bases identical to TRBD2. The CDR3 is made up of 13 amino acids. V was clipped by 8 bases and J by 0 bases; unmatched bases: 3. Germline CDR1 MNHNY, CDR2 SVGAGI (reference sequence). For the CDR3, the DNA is TGTGCCAGCGTAGCGGGAAGCTCCTACGAGCAGTACTTC. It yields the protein CASVAGSSYEQYF.

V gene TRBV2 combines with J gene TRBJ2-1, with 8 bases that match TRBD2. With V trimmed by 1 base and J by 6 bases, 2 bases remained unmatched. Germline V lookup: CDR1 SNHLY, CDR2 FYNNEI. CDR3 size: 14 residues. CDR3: CASSEGLAGNEQFF. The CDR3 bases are TGTGCCAGCAGTGAAGGTCTAGCGGGCAATGAGCAGTTCTTC.

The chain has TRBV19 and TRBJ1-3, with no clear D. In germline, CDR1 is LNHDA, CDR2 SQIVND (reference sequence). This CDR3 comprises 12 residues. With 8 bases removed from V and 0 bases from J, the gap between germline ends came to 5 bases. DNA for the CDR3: TGTGCCAGTGAAGGCTCTGGAAACACCATATATTTT. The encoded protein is CASEGSGNTIYF. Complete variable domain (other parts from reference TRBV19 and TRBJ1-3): DGGITQSPKYLFRKEGQNVTLSCEQNLNHDAMYWYRQDPGQGLRLIYYSQIVNDFQKGDIAEGYSVSREKKESFPLTVTSAQKNPTAFYLCASEGSGNTIYFGEGSWLTVV.

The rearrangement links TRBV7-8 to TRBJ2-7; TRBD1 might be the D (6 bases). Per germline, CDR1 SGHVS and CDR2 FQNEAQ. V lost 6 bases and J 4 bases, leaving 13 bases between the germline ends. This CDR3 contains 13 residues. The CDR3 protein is CASSLGHQYEQYF. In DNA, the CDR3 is TGTGCCAGCAGTCTGGGACACCAATACGAGCAGTACTTC.

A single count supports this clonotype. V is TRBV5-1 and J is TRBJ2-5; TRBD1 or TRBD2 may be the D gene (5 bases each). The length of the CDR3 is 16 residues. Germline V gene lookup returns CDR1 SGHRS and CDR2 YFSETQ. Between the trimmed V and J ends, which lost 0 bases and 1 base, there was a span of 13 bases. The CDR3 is CASSLGQTTGQETQYF. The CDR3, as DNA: TGCGCCAGCAGCTTGGGACAGACTACTGGCCAAGAGACCCAGTACTTC.

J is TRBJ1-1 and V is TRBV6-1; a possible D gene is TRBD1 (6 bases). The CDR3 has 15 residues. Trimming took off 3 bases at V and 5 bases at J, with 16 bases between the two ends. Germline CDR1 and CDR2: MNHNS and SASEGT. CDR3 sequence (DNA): TGTGCCAGCAGTGACCTGGGGGGGGCCAGAACTGAAGCTTTCTTT. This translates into CASSDLGGARTEAFF.

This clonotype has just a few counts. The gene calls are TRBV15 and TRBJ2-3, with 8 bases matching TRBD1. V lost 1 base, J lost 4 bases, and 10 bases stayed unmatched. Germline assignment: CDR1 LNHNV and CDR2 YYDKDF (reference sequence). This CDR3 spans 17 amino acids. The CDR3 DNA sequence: TGTGCCACCAGCAGAGGAGGACAGGGAGTTATGGCAGATACGCAGTATTTT. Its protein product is CATSRGGQGVMADTQYF.

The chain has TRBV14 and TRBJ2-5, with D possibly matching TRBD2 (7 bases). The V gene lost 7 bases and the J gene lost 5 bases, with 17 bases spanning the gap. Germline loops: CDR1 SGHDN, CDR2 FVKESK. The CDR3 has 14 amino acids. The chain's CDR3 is CASNIGGGRETQYF. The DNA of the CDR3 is TGTGCCAGCAATATTGGGGGGGGCCGTGAGACCCAGTACTTC.

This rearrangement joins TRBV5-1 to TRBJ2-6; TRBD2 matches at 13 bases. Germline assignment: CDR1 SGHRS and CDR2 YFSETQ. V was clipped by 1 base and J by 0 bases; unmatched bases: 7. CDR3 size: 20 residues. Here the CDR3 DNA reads TGCGCCAGCAGCTTGTTTGGTACTAGCGGGGGGGCCTCTGGGGCCAACGTCCTGACTTTC. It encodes CASSLFGTSGGASGANVLTF. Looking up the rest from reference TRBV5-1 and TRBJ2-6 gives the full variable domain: KAGVTQTPRYLIKTRGQQVTLSCSPISGHRSVSWYQQTPGQGLQFLFEYFSETQRNKGNFPGRFSGRQFSNSRSEMNVSTLELGDSALYLCASSLFGTSGGASGANVLTFGAGSRLTVL.

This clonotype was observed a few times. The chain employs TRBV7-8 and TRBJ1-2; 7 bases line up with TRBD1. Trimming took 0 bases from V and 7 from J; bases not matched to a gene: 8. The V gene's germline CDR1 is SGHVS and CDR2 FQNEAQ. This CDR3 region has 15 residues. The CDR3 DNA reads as TGTGCCAGCAGCTTAGCCCGGACAGGATTAAGTGGCTACACCTTC. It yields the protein CASSLARTGLSGYTF.

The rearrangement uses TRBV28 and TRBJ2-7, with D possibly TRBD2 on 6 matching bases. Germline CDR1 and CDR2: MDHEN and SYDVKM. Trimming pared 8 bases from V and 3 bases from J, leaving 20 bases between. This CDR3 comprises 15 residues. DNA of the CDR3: TGTGCCAGCCGTCAGCGAGCGGGTGTCGACTACGAGCAGTACTTC. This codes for CASRQRAGVDYEQYF.

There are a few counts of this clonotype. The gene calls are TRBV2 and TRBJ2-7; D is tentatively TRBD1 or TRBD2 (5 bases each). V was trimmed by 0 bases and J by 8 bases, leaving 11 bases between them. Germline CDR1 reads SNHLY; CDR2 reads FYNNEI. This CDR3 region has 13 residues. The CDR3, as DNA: TGTGCCAGCAGTGAAGCGCTTTGGGGGAAGCAGTACTTC. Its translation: CASSEALWGKQYF.

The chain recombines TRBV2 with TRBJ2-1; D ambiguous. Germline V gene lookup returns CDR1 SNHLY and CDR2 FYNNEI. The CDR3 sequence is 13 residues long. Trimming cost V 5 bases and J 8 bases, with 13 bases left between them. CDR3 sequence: CASSFTAVDEQFF. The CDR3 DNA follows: TGTGCCAGCAGTTTTACTGCCGTCGATGAGCAGTTCTTC.

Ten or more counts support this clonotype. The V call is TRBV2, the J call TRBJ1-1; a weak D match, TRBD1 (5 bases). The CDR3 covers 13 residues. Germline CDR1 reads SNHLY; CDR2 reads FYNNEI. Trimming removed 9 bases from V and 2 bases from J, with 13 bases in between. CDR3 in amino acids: CASTQDLNTEAFF. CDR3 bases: TGTGCCAGTACACAGGATTTAAACACTGAAGCTTTCTTT.

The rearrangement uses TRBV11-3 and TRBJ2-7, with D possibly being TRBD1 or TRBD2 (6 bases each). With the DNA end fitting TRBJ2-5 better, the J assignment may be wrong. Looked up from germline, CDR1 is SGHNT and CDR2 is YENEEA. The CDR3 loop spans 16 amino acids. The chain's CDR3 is CASSLDLEGVGETQYF. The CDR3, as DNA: TGTGCCAGCAGCTTAGATCTGGAGGGGGTGGGAGAGACCCAGTACTTC.

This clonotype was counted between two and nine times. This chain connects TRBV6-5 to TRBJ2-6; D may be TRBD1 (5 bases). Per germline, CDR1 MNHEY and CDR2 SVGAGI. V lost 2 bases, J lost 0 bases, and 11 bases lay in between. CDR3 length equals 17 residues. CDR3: CASSYDSSSSGANVLTF. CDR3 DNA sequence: TGTGCCAGCAGTTACGACAGTTCTTCCTCTGGGGCCAACGTCCTGACTTTC.

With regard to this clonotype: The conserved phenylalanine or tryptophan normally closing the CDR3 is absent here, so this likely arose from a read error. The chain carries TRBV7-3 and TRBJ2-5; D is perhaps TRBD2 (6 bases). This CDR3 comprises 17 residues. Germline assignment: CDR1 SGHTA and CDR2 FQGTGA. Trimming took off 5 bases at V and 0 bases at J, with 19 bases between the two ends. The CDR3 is CASSLGVGRGNQETQYL. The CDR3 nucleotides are TGTGCCAGCAGCCTAGGGGTCGGACGGGGGAACCAAGAGACCCAGTACCTC.

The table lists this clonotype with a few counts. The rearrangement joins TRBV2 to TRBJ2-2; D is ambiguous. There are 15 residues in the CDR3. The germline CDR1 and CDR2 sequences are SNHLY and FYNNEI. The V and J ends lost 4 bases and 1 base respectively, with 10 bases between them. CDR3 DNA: TGTGCCAGCAGTGGGGGATTCCGGAACACCGGGGAGCTGTTTTTT. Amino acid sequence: CASSGGFRNTGELFF.

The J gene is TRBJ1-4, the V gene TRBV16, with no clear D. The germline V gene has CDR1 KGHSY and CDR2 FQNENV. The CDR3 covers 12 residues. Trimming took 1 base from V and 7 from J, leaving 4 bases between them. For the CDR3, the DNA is TGTGCCAGCAGCCAATTCGGTGAAAAACTGTTTTTT. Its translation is CASSQFGEKLFF.

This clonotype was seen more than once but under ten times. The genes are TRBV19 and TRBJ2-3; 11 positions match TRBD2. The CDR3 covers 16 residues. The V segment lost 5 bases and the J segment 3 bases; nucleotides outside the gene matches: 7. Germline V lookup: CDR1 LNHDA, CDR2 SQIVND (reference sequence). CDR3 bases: TGTGCCAGTAGTGATTTAGCGGGAGGGCGGACAGATACGCAGTATTTT. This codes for CASSDLAGGRTDTQYF.